This T cell receptor (beta chain) emerged from a study of vaccination and CD4 T cells after COVID-19. The junction had 4 bases not matched to a gene; V was cut back by 7 bases and J by 5 bases. CDR3 length: 14 residues. The germline gives CDR1 SEHNR, CDR2 FQNEAQ (reference sequence). Treatment of the sample: roughly 11-day PBMC culture with coronavirus spike peptide pools or control peptides (ViraFEST assay). The collection of CD4+ T cells from the unexposed donor took place before the COVID-19 pandemic (2011-2018). Sequencing of cultured CD4+ T cell DNA used the Oncomine TCR Beta short-read assay. The template was genomic DNA from cultured CD4+ T cells. MiXCR was run by TCRdb on the PCR reads, yielding one entry per CDR3 protein. The data contain more than 10,000 distinct CDR3 sequences, more than 35% of them singletons. This clonotype was found a few times. Its specificity is unknown.

V and J are TRBV7-9 and TRBJ2-2; 10 nucleotides align to TRBD1. Input material: CD4+ T cells from blood, cultured in vitro. This sequence originates from a human donor in good health. The CDR3 reads CASTRTGGTGELFF. The CDR3 DNA is TGTGCCAGCACCCGGACAGGGGGAACCGGGGAGCTGTTTTTT.